Below, one TCR beta chain is given with its context. Trimming cost V 0 bases and J 3 bases, with 14 bases left between them. This CDR3 contains 16 residues. The germline V gene has CDR1 GTSNPN and CDR2 SVGIG (reference sequence). This entry comes from a study of technical replicates of blood from a handful of donors. Sequenced by immunoSEQ multiplex PCR; TCRdb stores in-frame clones only, minus some. The data contain around 60,000 clones, 80% to 95% of them singletons. The chain has TRBV30 and TRBJ2-2, with D unclear. Sequenced: PBMCs. The receptor comes from a human donor in good health. Some clones in this sample may be carry-over from other donors' samples. CDR3 nucleotides: TGTGCCTGGAGTGTACGCTGGGCCCTCGACACCGGGGAGCTGTTTTTT. Its protein product is CAWSVRWALDTGELFF.